Sequencing of this T cell receptor (beta chain) was carried out in a study of technical replicates of blood from a handful of donors listed by TCRdb under 2017. About this clone: No antigen is known for it. Relative to the germline gene, one junction end is altered; a read error may explain this.

The germline V gene yields SGHAT for CDR1 and FQNNGV for CDR2. The CDR3 runs 14 amino acids, cysteine and phenylalanine included. Only the CDR3 DNA is retained, 42 bases long and in frame from the first base. The library was prepared using the immunoSEQ multiplex PCR assay. Held by TCRdb, this immuneACCESS table contains in-frame sequences only and omits some clones. Under half of the omission traces to an unresolved V gene where checked; the cause of the rest is unknown. For this sample the table gives approximately 97,000 clones, of which approximately 95% were detected only once. The top ten hold roughly 0.3% of the sample.

This chain joins TRBV11-2 to TRBJ2-3; the D region possibly corresponds to TRBD2 (5 bases align). Sequencing was carried out using T cells isolated from PBMCs. The TCR originated in a human donor in good health. The bases are TGTGCCAGCAGCTTAGAACCTAGCACAAATACGCAGTATTTT. Its translation is CASSLEPSTNTQYF.